This TCR beta chain was found in a study of T cells after yellow fever vaccination (dated by TCRdb to about 2019). Concerning the study at large: The SMART-Seq v4 Ultra Low Input RNA kit was used to prepare libraries from fractions with low cell numbers. To track T-cell clones before and after primary and booster YFV17D yellow fever vaccination, bulk TCR alpha and beta repertoires were sequenced longitudinally. The cohort comprised two healthy male donors, one aged 18 to 30 and one aged 30 to 40 years. Blood was collected at multiple timepoints before and after primary and secondary immunization, and bulk PBMC replicates and cell subsets were isolated. General conclusions and limits of the study: A small share of clonotypes was detected in both CD4 and CD8 compartments, with the overlap likely arising from convergent recombination. Because only two donors were included in the study, the extent to which the findings can be generalized is limited. Most clones expanded after primary vaccination (approximately 96% of CD4 and 88% of CD8) were re-detected after the booster, suggesting that broad memory maintenance occurred. Because abundant contaminating clonotypes from the bulk population could be contained in FACS-sorted repertoires, computational filtering was required. The secondary T-cell response was weaker than the primary response but faster, peaking on day 5 instead of day 15.

Spanning cysteine to phenylalanine, the CDR3 consists of 13 amino acids. The only DNA kept is the CDR3, 39 bases in frame from the first base. Compared with germline, V lacks 3 bases and J lacks 3 bases; bases without a gene match: 1. The sequencing machine was an Illumina NovaSeq 6000. Synthesis of TCR cDNA relied on 5'RACE template switching, a step that introduced a universal primer site along with unique molecular identifiers. Priming for cDNA synthesis came from both the TCR alpha and TCR beta constant segments. Libraries were amplified in two PCR steps, with sample barcodes and sequencing adapters added in the second step. Sequencing of the libraries was done on either Illumina HiSeq 2500 (2x100 bp) or NovaSeq (2x150 bp). On the study's bioinformatics: Reads were demultiplexed and collapsed into UMI consensus sequences with MIGEC, and V(D)J alignment was performed with MiXCR. Vaccine-responding clonotypes were defined with edgeR using replicate PBMC samples, requiring FDR below 0.01 and a log2 fold change above 5 up to day 15. Bulk clonotypes were assigned CD4 or CD8 identity according to which sequenced CD4 or CD8 repertoire held them at higher abundance. The public sequencing data were trimmed at Q25 with fastp and processed into clonotypes with MiXCR by TCRdb, which kept only in-frame beta chains. Under each unique CDR3 protein, matching rows form one entry showing the most common genes and DNA. TCRdb's processing, not the authors' own work, is the source of the V and J calls. This sample gives around 300,000 distinct CDR3 sequences in total; roughly 4.3% of them show up just once. Around 25% of the sample is held by the ten biggest clonotypes.

This clonotype was picked up many times. Its antigen specificity is not known. No clone much larger than this one lies a single base away; base qualities are absent. The sample's treatment or condition label, decoded: live attenuated yellow fever vaccine strain. At each blood-draw timepoint, two biological replicates of bulk PBMCs were collected. A standard Ficoll-Paque protocol was used to isolate PBMCs from peripheral blood. TriZol was used to extract RNA from bulk PBMCs, CD4 and CD8 fractions, and dextramer-positive and dextramer-negative fractions. Recombination joined TRBV12-3 or TRBV12-4 with TRBJ1-2; TRBD1 fits 7 bases in the junction. The receptor comes from a man in his late teens or twenties who received the YFV17D yellow fever vaccine. Sequenced material: PBMCs, taken 5 days after the yellow fever booster vaccination. The CDR3 region has the sequence CASSFTGDYGYTF. The DNA sequence follows: TGTGCCAGCAGTTTTACAGGGGACTATGGCTACACCTTC.